This TCR beta chain was observed in a study of T cells in Graves' hyperthyroidism and ophthalmopathy. Study at large: Sampling of peripheral blood happened at initial diagnosis, prior to any treatment. Broader study findings: The majority of expanded thyroid clonotypes above 0.001 also appeared in blood.

TCR beta CDR3 regions were amplified from RNA. First-round RT-PCR with HTBI primers amplified the TCR CDR3 region. TCRdb itself ran the multiplex PCR reads through MiXCR, one entry per CDR3 protein. There are about 210,000 distinct CDR3 sequences in the sample; approximately 17% occur only once, and roughly 50% lies in the top ten. The study based diagnoses on clinical symptoms, serum thyroxine and TRAb, thyroid ultrasound and orbital computed tomography. With regard to this clonotype: Its matching antigen is unknown.

The specimen was blood. The sequence derives from a man aged 45-65 years with Graves' hyperthyroidism.

DNA of the CDR3: TGCGCCAGCAGGCCCGGGACCCCGGTCGACATTCAGTACTTC. Translating gives CASRPGTPVDIQYF. The gene calls are TRBV5-1 and TRBJ2-4; D could derive from TRBD1 or TRBD2 (5 bases each). V lost 5 bases and J lost 8, with 17 bases in between. This CDR3 has 14 amino acids. Looked up from germline, CDR1 is SGHRS and CDR2 is YFSETQ.